This T cell receptor (beta chain) was recovered during a study of post-analysis software for immune sequencing data. The CDR3 loop spans 14 amino acids. CDR1 GTSNPN and CDR2 SVGIG come from the germline V gene (reference sequence). Trimming cost V 5 bases and J 3 bases; bases outside gene matches: 7. Overall study findings and caveats: Normalized Chao1 diversity in multiple sclerosis patients fell significantly below that of controls. Four or five TRBV segments were significantly more frequent in patients than in controls. TRBV5-6, TRBV5-1 and TRBV20-1 were among these segments. Strong co-clustering by F measure linked samples that shared a preparation batch.

Unique molecular identifiers were carried by the TCR beta cDNA libraries. Between roughly 1 and 10 million T cells gave rise to 450,000 to 650,000 cDNA molecules. TCRdb itself ran the PCR reads through MiXCR, one entry per CDR3 protein. The sample holds roughly 800,000 distinct CDR3 sequences, 53% seen once. Comment on this clonotype: Its specificity is not known.

The TCR was taken from a girl aged 5-17 years with multiple sclerosis. This chain joins TRBV30 and TRBJ1-5; TRBD1 agrees at 7 bases. Material: blood. The CDR3 loop reads CAWSPGGTNQPQHF. The CDR3 DNA sequence: TGTGCCTGGTCCCCAGGGGGTACCAATCAGCCCCAGCATTTT. Filled out from reference TRBV30 and TRBJ1-5, the complete variable domain reads SQTIHQWPATLVQPVGSPLSLECTVEGTSNPNLYWYRQAAGRGLQLLFYSVGIGQISSEVPQNLSASRPQDRQFILSSKKLLLSDSGFYLCAWSPGGTNQPQHFGDGTRLSIL.